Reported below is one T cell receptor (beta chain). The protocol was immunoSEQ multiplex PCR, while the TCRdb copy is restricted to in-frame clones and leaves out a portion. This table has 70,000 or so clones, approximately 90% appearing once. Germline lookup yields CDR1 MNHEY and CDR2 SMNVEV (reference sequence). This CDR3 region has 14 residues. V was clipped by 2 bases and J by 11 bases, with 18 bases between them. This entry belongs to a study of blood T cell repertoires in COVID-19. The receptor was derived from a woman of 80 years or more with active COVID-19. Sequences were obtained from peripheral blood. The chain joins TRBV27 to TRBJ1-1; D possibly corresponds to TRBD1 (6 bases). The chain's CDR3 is CASSLHDRLGPAFF. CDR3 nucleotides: TGTGCCAGCAGTTTACACGACAGGCTAGGACCGGCTTTCTTT.